The entry that follows covers one T cell receptor beta chain sequence. Using immunoSEQ multiplex PCR, the repertoire was profiled, and TCRdb retains in-frame clones only, with some absent. The table includes 200,000 to 250,000 clones, about 82% detected once. This specimen comes from a study of blood T cell repertoires in COVID-19. Material for sequencing was peripheral blood. The clonotype was recovered from an elderly woman with acute or convalescent COVID-19.

This CDR3 reads CASSSLLAGGTDTQYF. CDR3 nucleotide sequence: TGTGCCAGCAGCTCATTACTAGCGGGAGGCACAGATACGCAGTATTTT. The V call is TRBV11-2, the J call TRBJ2-3; TRBD2 agrees at 11 bases. Per germline, CDR1 SGHAT and CDR2 FQNNGV. The ends lost 4 bases at V and 1 base at J; junction bases unmatched: 4. There are 16 residues in the CDR3.